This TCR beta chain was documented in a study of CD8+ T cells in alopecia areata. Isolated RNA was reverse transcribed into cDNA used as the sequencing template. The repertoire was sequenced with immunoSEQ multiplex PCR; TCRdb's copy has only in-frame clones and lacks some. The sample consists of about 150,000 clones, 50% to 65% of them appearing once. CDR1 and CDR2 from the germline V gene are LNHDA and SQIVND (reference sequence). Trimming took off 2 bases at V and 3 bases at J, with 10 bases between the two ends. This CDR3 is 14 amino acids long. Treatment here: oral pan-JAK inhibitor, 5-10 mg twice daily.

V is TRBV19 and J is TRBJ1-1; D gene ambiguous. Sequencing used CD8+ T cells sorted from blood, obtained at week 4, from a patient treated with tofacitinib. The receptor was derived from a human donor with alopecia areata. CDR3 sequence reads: CASSIRNGDTEAFF. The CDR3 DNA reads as TGTGCCAGTAGTATAAGAAATGGGGACACTGAAGCTTTCTTT.